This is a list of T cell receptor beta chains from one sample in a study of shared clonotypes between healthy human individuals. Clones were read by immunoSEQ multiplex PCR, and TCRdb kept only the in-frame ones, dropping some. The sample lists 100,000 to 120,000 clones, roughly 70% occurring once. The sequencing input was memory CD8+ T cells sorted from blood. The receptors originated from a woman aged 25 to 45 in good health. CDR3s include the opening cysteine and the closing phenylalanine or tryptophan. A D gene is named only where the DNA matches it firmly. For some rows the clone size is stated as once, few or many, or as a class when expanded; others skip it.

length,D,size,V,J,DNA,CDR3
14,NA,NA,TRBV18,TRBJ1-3,TGTGCCAGCTCACCATTGAACTCTGGAAACACCATATATTTT,CASSPLNSGNTIYF
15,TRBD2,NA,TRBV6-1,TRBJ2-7,TGTGCCAGCAGTGAAGGAGGTCTAGCGGCCTACGAGCAGTACTTC,CASSEGGLAAYEQYF
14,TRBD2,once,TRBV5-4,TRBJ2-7,TGTGCCAGCAGCTTGGTCGGGGAGGGTCACGAGCAGTACTTC,CASSLVGEGHEQYF
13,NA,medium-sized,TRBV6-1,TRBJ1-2,TGTGCCTGCGGACCCCGAGGGATCTATGGCTACACCTTC,CACGPRGIYGYTF
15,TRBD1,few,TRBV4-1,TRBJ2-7,TGCGCCAGCAGCCAAAGGACAGGGGGCATCTACGAGCAGTACTTC,CASSQRTGGIYEQYF
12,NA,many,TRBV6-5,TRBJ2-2,TGTGCCACACGGCCCCAGACCGGGGAGCTGTTTTTT,CATRPQTGELFF
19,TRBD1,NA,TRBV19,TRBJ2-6,TGTGCCAGTAGCCTCCTTAGGGACAGTTTATTCTCTGGGGCCAACGTCCTGACTTTC,CASSLLRDSLFSGANVLTF
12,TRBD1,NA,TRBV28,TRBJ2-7,TGTGCCAGCGGTTGGACAGGGAACGAGCAGTACTTC,CASGWTGNEQYF
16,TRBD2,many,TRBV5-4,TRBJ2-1,TGTGCCAGCAGCTCGGGGAAGCGGGAGCAATATGATGAGCAGTTCTTC,CASSSGKREQYDEQFF
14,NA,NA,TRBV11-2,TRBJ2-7,TGTGCCAGCAGCACCCGGGACTCAGGCTACGAGCAGTACTTC,CASSTRDSGYEQYF
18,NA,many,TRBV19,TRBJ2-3,TGTGCCAGTAGTACCCAAACCCCGTCGGAGGGCTACACAGATACGCAGTATTTT,CASSTQTPSEGYTDTQYF
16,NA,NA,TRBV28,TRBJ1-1,TGTGCCAGCAGTCCCCAAATCCACACAGGGCGCCGAGAAGCTTTCTTT,CASSPQIHTGRREAFF
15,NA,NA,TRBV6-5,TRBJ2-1,TGTGCCAGCAAGGCGGCCTCCGGGCTTAACAATGAGCAGTTCTTC,CASKAASGLNNEQFF
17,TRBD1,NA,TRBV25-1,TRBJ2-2,TGTGCCAGCAGTGAATCCCATGGGACAGGGAAACCCGGGGAGCTGTTTTTT,CASSESHGTGKPGELFF
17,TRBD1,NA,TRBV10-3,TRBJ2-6,TGTGCCATCAGTAGGACAGGGGCCCCCTCTGGGGCCAACGTCCTGACTTTC,CAISRTGAPSGANVLTF
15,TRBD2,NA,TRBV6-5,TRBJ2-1,TGTGCCAGCAAAACCCTAGCGGGATGGGGCAATGAGCAGTTCTTC,CASKTLAGWGNEQFF
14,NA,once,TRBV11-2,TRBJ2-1,TGTGCCAGCAGCTCGCAGGGAAATTACAATGAGCAGTTCTTC,CASSSQGNYNEQFF
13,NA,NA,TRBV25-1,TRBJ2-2,TGTGCCAGCAGTGCCAGAGGGACCGGGGAGCTGTTTTTT,CASSARGTGELFF
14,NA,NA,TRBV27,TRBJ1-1,TGTGCCAGCAGTTTTGGGGACCTGAACACTGAAGCTTTCTTT,CASSFGDLNTEAFF
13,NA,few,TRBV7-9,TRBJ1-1,TGTGCCAGCAGCCCCAGGAGTTACACTGAAGCTTTCTTT,CASSPRSYTEAFF
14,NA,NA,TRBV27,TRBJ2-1,TGTGCCAGCAGTTTAGGGGTAGCCGGGAATGAGCAGTTCTTC,CASSLGVAGNEQFF
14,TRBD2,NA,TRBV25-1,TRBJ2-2,TGTGCCAGCCTTAGCGGGACGGGCACCGGGGAGCTGTTTTTT,CASLSGTGTGELFF
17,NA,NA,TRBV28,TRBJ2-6,TGTGCCAGCAGTTCTGTACAGGAGAGCTCTGGGGCCAACGTCCTGACTTTC,CASSSVQESSGANVLTF
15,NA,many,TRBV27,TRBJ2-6,TGTGCCAGCAGTCCGCTTTGGGCTGGGGCCAACGTCCTGACTTTC,CASSPLWAGANVLTF
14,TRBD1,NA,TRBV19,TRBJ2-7,TGTGCCAGTAGTATCGACAGGGGCTCCTACGAGCAGTACTTC,CASSIDRGSYEQYF
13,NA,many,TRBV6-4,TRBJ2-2,TGTGCCAGCAGTGTTTCGGGTACCGGGGAGCTGTTTTTT,CASSVSGTGELFF
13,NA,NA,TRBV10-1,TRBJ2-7,TGCGCCAGCATGCCGGGAACAGCCTACGAGCAGTACTTC,CASMPGTAYEQYF
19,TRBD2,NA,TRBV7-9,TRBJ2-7,TGTGCCAGCAGCTCGGGTAGGGGACTAGCGGGAGTAACTTCCTACGAGCAGTACTTC,CASSSGRGLAGVTSYEQYF
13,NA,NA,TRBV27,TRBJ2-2,TGTGCCAGCAGTTTATCGAACCCCGGGGAGCTGTTTTTT,CASSLSNPGELFF
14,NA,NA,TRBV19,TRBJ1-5,TGTGCCAGTAAGACGGAGTATAGCAATCAGCCCCAGCATTTT,CASKTEYSNQPQHF
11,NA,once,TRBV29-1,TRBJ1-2,TGCAGCCCTCGGCCCCTCTATGGCTACACCTTC,CSPRPLYGYTF
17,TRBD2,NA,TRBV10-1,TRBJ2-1,TGCGCCAGCAGTGAGCCGAGGAGCGGGGTTTCCTACAATGAGCAGTTCTTC,CASSEPRSGVSYNEQFF
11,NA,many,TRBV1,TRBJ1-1,TGCACCATGCCGGGACGGATAGAAGCTTTCTTT,CTMPGRIEAFF
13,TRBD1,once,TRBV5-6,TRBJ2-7,TGTGCCAGCAGCTTAGGACAGGGGCGAGAGCAGTACTTC,CASSLGQGREQYF